This is a list of T cell receptor beta chains from one sample in a study of T cell repertoires and Cas9 in healthy adults. TCRdb keeps only in-frame clones here, not all; method: immunoSEQ multiplex PCR. The table includes around 15,000 clones, approximately 88% detected once. The sequenced sample was Tregs (CD4+, CD25+, CD127-, CD137-, CD154-) from PBMCs; culture status not recorded. The source is a human donor in good health. Both conserved end residues are part of each CDR3. D genes are given only for firm matches. Size values are once, few and many counts, or a class for expanded clones, and some rows have none.

TGTGCCAGCTCACCCTTAGCGGGGGGGTTCTACAATGAGCAGTTCTTC CASSPLAGGFYNEQFF TRBV18 NA TRBJ2-1 TRBD2
TGCAGCGTTGAAGATGGGGGCATGCAGCCCCAGCATTTT CSVEDGGMQPQHF TRBV29-1 NA TRBJ1-5 NA
TGCGCCAGCAGCTTAGGATATGCGGGGCGTGCAGGAGAGACCCAGTACTTC CASSLGYAGRAGETQYF TRBV5-1 once TRBJ2-5 NA
TGTGCCAGCAGTTTTATGGGACGGCCGTTAAGCCCCCTCCACTTT CASSFMGRPLSPLHF TRBV28 NA TRBJ1-6 NA
TGTGCCAGTAGTATCAGGGACCGGGAGACCCAGTACTTC CASSIRDRETQYF TRBV19 medium-sized TRBJ2-5 NA
TGTGCCATCAGTCAGGGTCCTGAAGCTTTCTTT CAISQGPEAFF TRBV10-3 NA TRBJ1-1 NA
TGCGCCAGCACCCAGCAGGAGGGGAATGGCTACACCTTC CASTQQEGNGYTF TRBV5-1 NA TRBJ1-2 NA
TGTGGAATACGCGGGGGGGTGAGTAACCAGCCCCAGCATTTT CGIRGGVSNQPQHF TRBV25-1 NA TRBJ1-5 NA
TGTGCCAGCAGCTCATCGACAGGGTGGGCCTACGAGCAGTACTTC CASSSSTGWAYEQYF TRBV7-9 NA TRBJ2-7 TRBD1
TGTGCCAGTATGAGAACAGGACGCAACACCGGGGAGCTGTTTTTT CASMRTGRNTGELFF TRBV19 NA TRBJ2-2 NA
TGTGCCAGCGGAGGACTAGCTAGGACAGATACGCAGTATTTT CASGGLARTDTQYF TRBV2 NA TRBJ2-3 TRBD2
TGTGCCAGCAGCCTACATAGGGGTTCCGGGGAGCTGTTTTTT CASSLHRGSGELFF TRBV7-9 few TRBJ2-2 NA
TGTGCCAGCAGATCCGGGACAGGGTCCTACGAGCAGTACTTC CASRSGTGSYEQYF TRBV6-5 NA TRBJ2-7 TRBD1